Presented here are 23 T cell receptor beta chains from one specimen sequenced in a study of T cell responses to AZD1222 COVID-19 vaccine. TCRdb's table, derived via immunoSEQ multiplex PCR, lists solely in-frame clones and lacks some. The sample consists of around 120,000 clones, 90% to 95% of them appearing once. The source was peripheral blood, collected on day 0 of AZD1222 vaccination. All receptors derive from an adult in good health.

The V and J genes are TRBV5-1 and TRBJ1-1; TRBD1 might be the D (5 bases). Germline V CDR1 and CDR2: SGHRS, YFSETQ. CDR3 length: 14 amino acids. V shed 3 bases and J shed 1 base, with 10 bases lying between them. The CDR3 protein is CASSWDGSNTEAFF. As DNA, the CDR3 is TGCGCCAGCAGCTGGGACGGATCGAACACTGAAGCTTTCTTT.

This clone occurred a few times. V gene TRBV5-1 combines with J gene TRBJ2-7, with 7 positions matching TRBD1. This CDR3 is 14 amino acids long. Germline lookup yields CDR1 SGHRS and CDR2 YFSETQ. V lost 0 bases to trimming and J lost 2 bases; unmatched junction nucleotides: 2. CDR3 coding DNA: TGCGCCAGCAGCTTGGGGACAGGAACCTACGAGCAGTACTTC. It yields the protein CASSLGTGTYEQYF.

The chain couples TRBV2 to TRBJ2-2; D gene unclear. From germline, CDR1 is SNHLY and CDR2 FYNNEI. Deletions cut 4 bases from V and 0 bases from J, with 9 bases between. The CDR3 runs to 15 residues. CDR3 amino acids: CASSVAATNTGELFF. CDR3 bases: TGTGCCAGCAGTGTGGCGGCTACGAACACCGGGGAGCTGTTTTTT.

The V call is TRBV2, the J call TRBJ1-3, with a possible D match to TRBD1 (6 bases). This CDR3 has 13 residues. Germline CDR1 and CDR2: SNHLY and FYNNEI. Trimming took off 6 bases at V and 0 bases at J, with 6 bases between the two ends. The CDR3 DNA reads TGTGCCAGCAGACAGGGCTCTGGAAACACCATATATTTT. Translated, it gives CASRQGSGNTIYF.

This chain uses TRBV5-1 with TRBJ2-2, with D possibly TRBD2 on 5 matching bases. Trimming took 4 bases from V and 6 from J, leaving 13 bases between them. Germline CDR1 and CDR2: SGHRS and YFSETQ. The CDR3 spans 14 residues. CDR3 loop: CASSLPRGAGELFF. For the CDR3, the DNA is TGCGCCAGCAGCCTGCCCCGGGGAGCCGGGGAGCTGTTTTTT. Full variable domain (missing parts from reference TRBV5-1 and TRBJ2-2): KAGVTQTPRYLIKTRGQQVTLSCSPISGHRSVSWYQQTPGQGLQFLFEYFSETQRNKGNFPGRFSGRQFSNSRSEMNVSTLELGDSALYLCASSLPRGAGELFFGEGSRLTVL.

V and J are TRBV20-1 and TRBJ2-1, with a tentative D call TRBD1 (6 bases). Germline V CDR1 and CDR2: DFQATT, SNEGSKA (reference sequence). Trimming stripped 3 bases from V and 1 base from J, with 10 bases between. The CDR3 runs to 14 residues. CDR3 coding DNA: TGCAGTGCTAGTAGGCAGGGGTCCTACAATGAGCAGTTCTTC. Protein sequence: CSASRQGSYNEQFF.

The chain uses TRBV27 and TRBJ2-5; 15 bases line up with TRBD2. The CDR3 extends over 15 amino acids. The germline V gene has CDR1 MNHEY and CDR2 SMNVEV (reference sequence). V lost 4 bases, J lost 5 bases, and 2 bases stayed unmatched. The CDR3 sequence: CASSSGTSGRETQYF. The CDR3 region has the DNA TGTGCCAGCAGTTCAGGGACTAGCGGGAGGGAGACCCAGTACTTC.

The chain carries TRBV15 and TRBJ1-4, with D possibly being TRBD1 (5 bases). The V gene lost 1 base and the J gene lost 4 bases, with 16 bases spanning the gap. Germline loops: CDR1 LNHNV, CDR2 YYDKDF (reference sequence). CDR3 size: 17 residues. CDR3 coding DNA: TGTGCCACCAGCAGAGGCCCGGGGATGGGGCTTAATGAAAAACTGTTTTTT. Its protein product is CATSRGPGMGLNEKLFF. Supplemented by reference TRBV15 and TRBJ1-4, the full variable domain reads DAMVIQNPRYQVTQFGKPVTLSCSQTLNHNVMYWYQQKSSQAPKLLFHYYDKDFNNEADTPDNFQSRRPNTSFCFLDIRSPGLGDTAMYLCATSRGPGMGLNEKLFFGSGTQLSVL.

The chain recombines TRBV5-1 with TRBJ2-7; a weak D match, TRBD1 (6 bases). This CDR3 is 15 amino acids long. Germline lookup yields CDR1 SGHRS and CDR2 YFSETQ. Deletions cut 9 bases from V and 3 bases from J, with 22 bases between. The CDR3 region is CATSEGAGVVYEQYF. CDR3 in DNA: TGCGCCACCTCAGAGGGTGCAGGGGTGGTCTACGAGCAGTACTTC.

V and J are TRBV6-5 and TRBJ2-7; perhaps TRBD2 as D (5 bases). The length of the CDR3 is 14 residues. Germline V lookup: CDR1 MNHEY, CDR2 SVGAGI. Trimming took 1 base from V and 7 from J, leaving 14 bases between them. The CDR3 loop is CASSYFASGVEQYF. The CDR3 DNA reads TGTGCCAGCAGTTACTTCGCCAGCGGAGTAGAGCAGTACTTC.

The V and J genes are TRBV5-4 and TRBJ2-3; D possibly corresponds to TRBD1 (5 bases). This CDR3 region has 15 residues. Trimming cost V 0 bases and J 7 bases, with 15 bases left between them. Germline V lookup: CDR1 SGHNT, CDR2 YYREEE (reference sequence). The CDR3 DNA is TGTGCCAGCAGCTTGGGTGGCAGGGTGTCCCATACGCAGTATTTT. Translating gives CASSLGGRVSHTQYF.

J is TRBJ1-2 and V is TRBV2; 9 nucleotides agree with TRBD1. The CDR3 consists of 14 residues. Per the germline V gene, CDR1 is SNHLY and CDR2 is FYNNEI. Trimming removed 6 bases from V and 1 base from J; junction bases left unmatched: 3. The DNA for the CDR3 is TGTGCCAGCAGACCGGGACAGGGTAACTATGGCTACACCTTC. Its protein product is CASRPGQGNYGYTF. Full variable domain (remainder filled in from reference TRBV2 and TRBJ1-2): EPEVTQTPSHQVTQMGQEVILRCVPISNHLYFYWYRQILGQKVEFLVSFYNNEISEKSEIFDDQFSVERPDGSNFTLKIRSTKLEDSAMYFCASRPGQGNYGYTFGSGTRLTVV.

This clone has a single count. The chain joins TRBV9 to TRBJ2-3; 8 bases are a match to TRBD2. In germline, CDR1 is SGDLS, CDR2 YYNGEE. This CDR3 contains 16 residues. V trimming: 0 bases; J trimming: 0 bases; junction bases outside the gene matches: 3. The CDR3 bases are TGTGCCAGCAGCGTAGGGCCTAGCGGGAGCACAGATACGCAGTATTTT. It codes for CASSVGPSGSTDTQYF.

The V gene is TRBV5-4, the J gene TRBJ1-1; D is unresolved. The CDR3 has 14 residues. With 0 bases removed from V and 9 bases from J, the gap between germline ends came to 15 bases. The germline V gene encodes CDR1 SGHNT and CDR2 YYREEE (reference sequence). CDR3 loop: CASSLEFPAGKAFF. The CDR3 bases are TGTGCCAGCAGCTTGGAATTCCCTGCGGGCAAAGCTTTCTTT.

This clone was counted once. The V gene is TRBV12-3 or TRBV12-4, the J gene TRBJ2-7, with 7 nucleotides matching TRBD1. V shed 7 bases, J shed 6 bases, and the junction held 9 bases outside the gene matches. The CDR3 totals 13 residues. As DNA, the CDR3 is TGTGCCAGCACCCTGACAGGGTCCCGCGAGCAGTACTTC. Amino acid sequence: CASTLTGSREQYF.

CDR3: CASSVGTYEQYF. As DNA, the CDR3 is TGTGCCAGCAGCGTAGGGACCTACGAGCAGTACTTC. The chain combines TRBV7-9 with TRBJ2-7, with unresolved D. CDR1 and CDR2 (germline): SEHNR, FQNEAQ (reference sequence). The CDR3 has 12 residues. V lost 5 bases, J lost 2 bases, and 7 bases lay in between.

V usage is TRBV5-6 and J usage is TRBJ1-3; unclear D gene. The CDR3 sequence is 11 residues long. Trimming shortened V by 0 bases and J by 8 bases, and 3 bases separated the two germline ends. The germline gives CDR1 SGHDT, CDR2 YYEEEE. The CDR3 bases are TGTGCCAGCAGCTTGGCGGACACCATATATTTT. Amino acids: CASSLADTIYF. The variable domain in full, with the rest retrieved from reference TRBV5-6 and TRBJ1-3, is DAGVTQSPTHLIKTRGQQVTLRCSPKSGHDTVSWYQQALGQGPQFIFQYYEEEERQRGNFPDRFSGHQFPNYSSELNVNALLLGDSALYLCASSLADTIYFGEGSWLTVV.

A few counts support this clone. The chain carries TRBV5-6 and TRBJ1-2; 7 nucleotides align to TRBD1. V dropped 4 bases and J dropped 4; count of bases not matched to a gene: 10. CDR3 size: 15 residues. Germline V gene lookup returns CDR1 SGHDT and CDR2 YYEEEE. The CDR3 region is CASSPPGGTVYGYTF. CDR3 nucleotide sequence: TGTGCCAGCAGCCCTCCTGGGGGGACAGTCTATGGCTACACCTTC. The entire variable domain, with the rest obtained from reference TRBV5-6 and TRBJ1-2, is as follows: DAGVTQSPTHLIKTRGQQVTLRCSPKSGHDTVSWYQQALGQGPQFIFQYYEEEERQRGNFPDRFSGHQFPNYSSELNVNALLLGDSALYLCASSPPGGTVYGYTFGSGTRLTVV.

Note on this clone: In the same sample, other DNA sequences code for this CDR3. The J gene is TRBJ2-3, the V gene TRBV18; the D call may be TRBD1 or TRBD2 (5 bases each). Trimming stripped 3 bases from V and 1 base from J, with 11 bases between. Germline CDR1 reads KGHSH; CDR2 reads LQKENI. The CDR3 totals 15 residues. CDR3 sequence: CASSPGLAGTDTQYF. CDR3 in DNA: TGTGCCAGCTCACCGGGGCTAGCCGGCACAGATACGCAGTATTTT.

This chain joins TRBV18 and TRBJ2-1; 7 bases match TRBD2. Germline CDR1 KGHSH, CDR2 LQKENI. The CDR3 is 15 amino acids. Trimming at V came to 2 bases and at J to 0 bases, leaving 1 base not matched to a gene. The CDR3 nucleotides are TGTGCCAGCTCACCAGGCGGGAGCTCCTACAATGAGCAGTTCTTC. Translating gives CASSPGGSSYNEQFF.

This clone was counted once. V is TRBV7-4 and J is TRBJ1-5; D not resolved. Germline CDR1 is SGHVT and CDR2 is SQSDAQ. The CDR3 consists of 13 residues. The germline V and J ends were trimmed by 3 bases and 4 bases, with 7 bases remaining between them. CDR3 nucleotide sequence: TGTGCCAGCAGCTTTCGGGTAAATCAGCCCCAGCATTTT. The encoded protein is CASSFRVNQPQHF. The entire variable domain, with the rest obtained from reference TRBV7-4 and TRBJ1-5, is as follows: GAGVSQSPRYKVAKRGRDVALRCDSISGHVTLYWYRQTLGQGSEVLTYSQSDAQRDKSGRPSGRFSAERPERSVSTLKIQRTEQGDSAVYLCASSFRVNQPQHFGDGTRLSIL.

V gene TRBV27 combines with J gene TRBJ2-5; D tentatively fits TRBD1 or TRBD2 (5 bases each). The CDR3 is 16 residues long. Germline values: CDR1 MNHEY, CDR2 SMNVEV (reference sequence). The V end was cut by 6 bases, the J end by 1 base, with 18 bases between. In nucleotides, the CDR3 is TGTGCCAGCAGACATAGGAGCAGGGAGACCCAAGAGACCCAGTACTTC. Its translation: CASRHRSRETQETQYF.

The V and J genes are TRBV5-1 and TRBJ2-7, with D possibly being TRBD2 (5 bases). The V and J ends lost 0 bases and 4 bases respectively, with 11 bases between them. Germline loops: CDR1 SGHRS, CDR2 YFSETQ. This CDR3 spans 14 amino acids. The CDR3 region has the DNA TGCGCCAGCAGCTTGGCCACGAGCGGATACGAGCAGTACTTC. The encoded protein is CASSLATSGYEQYF. Based on the CDR3 plus reference TRBV5-1 and TRBJ2-7, the full variable domain is KAGVTQTPRYLIKTRGQQVTLSCSPISGHRSVSWYQQTPGQGLQFLFEYFSETQRNKGNFPGRFSGRQFSNSRSEMNVSTLELGDSALYLCASSLATSGYEQYFGPGTRLTVT.